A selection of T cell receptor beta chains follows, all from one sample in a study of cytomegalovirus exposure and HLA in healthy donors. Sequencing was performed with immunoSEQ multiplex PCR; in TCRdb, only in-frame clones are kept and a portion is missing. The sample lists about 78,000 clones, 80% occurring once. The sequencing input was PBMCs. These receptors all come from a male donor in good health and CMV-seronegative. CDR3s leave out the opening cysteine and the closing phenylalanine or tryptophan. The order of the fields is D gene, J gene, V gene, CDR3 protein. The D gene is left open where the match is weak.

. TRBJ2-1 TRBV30 AWSELGADYNEQF
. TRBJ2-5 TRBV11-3 ASSSSPGVQY
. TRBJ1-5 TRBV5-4 ASSREDQPQN
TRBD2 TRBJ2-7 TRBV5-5 ASSSISGTYEQY
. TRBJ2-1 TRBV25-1 ASSLASNEQF
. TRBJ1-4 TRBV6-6 ATGERLNEKLF
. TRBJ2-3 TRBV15 ATSYGLTRFTDTQY
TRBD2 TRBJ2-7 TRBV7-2 ASSLLGGGEEQY
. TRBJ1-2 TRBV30 AWTGMVNYGYT
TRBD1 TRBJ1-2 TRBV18 ASSPKEGQRANYGYT
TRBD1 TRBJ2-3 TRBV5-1 ASSMDRETDTQY
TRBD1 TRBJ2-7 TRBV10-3 AISGTGQNTYEQY
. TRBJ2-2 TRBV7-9 AVEGGELF
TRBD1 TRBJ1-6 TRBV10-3 AISGRDRGTNSPLH
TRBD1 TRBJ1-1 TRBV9 ASKAQGANTEAF
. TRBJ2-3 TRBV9 ASSSRPGDTQY
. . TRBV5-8 ASSLDVSFSYEQY
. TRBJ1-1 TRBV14 ASSQDFRTVLNTEAF
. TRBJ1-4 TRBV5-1 ASSLSGLREKLF
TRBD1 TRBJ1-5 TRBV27 ASSEGQGNQPQH
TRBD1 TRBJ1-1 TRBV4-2 ASSQEGYTGEVEAF
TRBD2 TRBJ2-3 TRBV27 ASSFAGGVGTDTQY
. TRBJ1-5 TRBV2 ASSDGGRGNQPQN
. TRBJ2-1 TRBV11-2 ASSRAYSYNEQF
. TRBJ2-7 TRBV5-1 ASSLAVGGAGEQY
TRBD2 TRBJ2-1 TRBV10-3 AIRGLAGGDEQF
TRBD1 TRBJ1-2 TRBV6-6 ASSYGGQGAGGYT
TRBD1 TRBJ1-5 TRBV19 ASSPGQNQPQH
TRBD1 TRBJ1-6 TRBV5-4 ASNGQGLGSPLH
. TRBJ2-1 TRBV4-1 ASNLQPGTFYNEQF
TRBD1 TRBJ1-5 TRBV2 ASRPGTGNQPQH
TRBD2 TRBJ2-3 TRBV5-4 ASSLDGEGTTVNTQY
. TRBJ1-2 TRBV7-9 ASSRANPPPA
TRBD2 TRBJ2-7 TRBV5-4 ASSFPSGSQSEQY
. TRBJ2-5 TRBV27 ASSFRGQETQY
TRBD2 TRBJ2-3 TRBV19 ASRRLAGGPRTDTQY
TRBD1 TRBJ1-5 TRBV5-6 ASRWTGVQPQN
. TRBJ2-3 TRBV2 ASSVGAQRTDTQY
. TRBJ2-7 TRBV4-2 ASSQEVGVFYEQY
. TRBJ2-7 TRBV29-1 SVVRYGEQY
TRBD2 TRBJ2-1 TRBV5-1 ASSLELAGVNEQF
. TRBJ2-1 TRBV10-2 ASRARLGSEQF
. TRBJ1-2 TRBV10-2 AIAYDRTYGYT
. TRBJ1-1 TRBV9 ASSVATGGTEAF
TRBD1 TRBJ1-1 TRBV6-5 ASSFLRDRGDTEAF
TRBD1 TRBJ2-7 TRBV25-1 ASSGGTGYEQY
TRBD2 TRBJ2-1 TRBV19 ASSPGTSGHEQF
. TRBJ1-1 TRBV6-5 ASSYSLGRDTEAF
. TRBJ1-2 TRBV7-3 ASSPRSLGYGYT
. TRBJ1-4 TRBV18 ASSPSSNEKLF